These 7 T cell receptor beta chains were all obtained from the same sample, sequenced in a study of T cell responses to AZD1222 COVID-19 vaccine. The protocol was immunoSEQ multiplex PCR, while the TCRdb copy is restricted to in-frame clones and leaves out a portion. The data show 190,000 or so clones, with roughly 91% seen just once and more than 25% held by the top ten. Sequencing used peripheral blood, obtained 28 days after the second AZD1222 dose. The receptors originated from an adult who received the AZD1222 COVID-19 vaccine.

The chain employs TRBV5-1 and TRBJ2-7; 10 bases fit TRBD2. CDR1 SGHRS and CDR2 YFSETQ come from the germline V gene. V was pared by 5 bases and J by 2 bases, with 4 bases of the junction left unmatched. This CDR3 has 14 amino acids. CDR3 amino acids: CASRFSGRAYEQYF. DNA for the CDR3: TGCGCCAGCAGATTCAGCGGGAGGGCCTACGAGCAGTACTTC.

This clone was recorded once. V is TRBV2 and J is TRBJ2-3; 7 bases match TRBD2. J lost 3 bases, V lost 6 bases, and 18 bases had no gene match. The CDR3 is made up of 18 amino acids. Germline lookup yields CDR1 SNHLY and CDR2 FYNNEI. CDR3 sequence (DNA): TGTGCCAGCAGGAGACTCCCCGGGCTCCCCGGGAGGACAGATACGCAGTATTTT. Its translation: CASRRLPGLPGRTDTQYF.

The chain recombines TRBV11-2 with TRBJ2-5; a possible D gene is TRBD2 (5 bases). Deletions cut 3 bases from V and 5 bases from J, with 19 bases between. Germline loops: CDR1 SGHAT, CDR2 FQNNGV. This CDR3 has 16 residues. As DNA, the CDR3 is TGTGCCAGCAGCTTGTCGGGATCCAGGATGGGGGAGACCCAGTACTTC. Its protein is CASSLSGSRMGETQYF.

This clone turned up a few times. The chain uses TRBV19 and TRBJ2-7, with D unresolved. Trimming left V 3 bases short and J 4 bases short, with 10 bases between. This CDR3 is 13 amino acids long. The V gene's germline CDR1 is LNHDA and CDR2 SQIVND (reference sequence). This CDR3 is CASSIYPGYEQYF. The CDR3 region has the DNA TGTGCCAGTAGTATTTATCCTGGATACGAGCAGTACTTC. The full variable domain, rest sourced from reference TRBV19 and TRBJ2-7, is DGGITQSPKYLFRKEGQNVTLSCEQNLNHDAMYWYRQDPGQGLRLIYYSQIVNDFQKGDIAEGYSVSREKKESFPLTVTSAQKNPTAFYLCASSIYPGYEQYFGPGTRLTVT.

V is TRBV28 and J is TRBJ1-2; D remains ambiguous. The V gene's germline CDR1 is MDHEN and CDR2 SYDVKM. Trimming left V 5 bases short and J 4 bases short, with 14 bases between. The CDR3 totals 14 residues. Written as DNA, the CDR3 is TGTGCCAGCAGTGAGGTCCAGGCGACCTATGGCTACACCTTC. The encoded protein is CASSEVQATYGYTF.

This sequence joins TRBV28 and TRBJ1-2; D possibly corresponds to TRBD1 (6 bases). The CDR3 is made up of 14 amino acids. The V gene's germline CDR1 is MDHEN and CDR2 SYDVKM. The V end lost 7 bases, the J end lost 3 bases, and 15 bases lay between the germline ends. This chain's CDR3 is CASIQWGADYGYTF. For the CDR3, the DNA is TGTGCCAGCATCCAGTGGGGGGCGGACTATGGCTACACCTTC.

This chain connects TRBV29-1 to TRBJ2-3; 11 positions match TRBD2. Germline V CDR1 and CDR2: SQVTM, ANQGSEA. V was pared by 6 bases and J by 0 bases, with 5 bases of the junction left unmatched. The length of the CDR3 is 15 residues. The CDR3 loop is CSVGLAALSTDTQYF. The DNA of the CDR3 is TGCAGCGTGGGACTAGCGGCGCTCAGCACAGATACGCAGTATTTT.